There are a few counts of the clone carrying this TCR beta chain. The sample originates from a study of T-cell reconstitution after alpha-beta-depleted transplantation in children. Unique molecular identifiers were built into the TCRbeta library. TCRdb reanalysed the PCR reads using MiXCR and keeps one entry per CDR3 protein. The sample gives about 600,000 distinct CDR3 sequences, roughly a tenth of which show up once; about 4.3% is in the top ten. The clonotype originates from a human donor who donated a stem cell graft to a child with acute myeloid leukemia. The sample consisted of PBMCs from the stem cell graft donor, taken from the stem cell graft.

For the CDR3, the DNA is TGCAGTGCTACCGATCCCTTAGCGGGAGTTATGGAGACCCAGTACTTC. Protein product: CSATDPLAGVMETQYF. V usage is TRBV20-1 and J usage is TRBJ2-5, with TRBD2 matching 9 bases. The length of the CDR3 is 16 residues. In germline, CDR1 is DFQATT, CDR2 SNEGSKA (reference sequence). V shed 4 bases, J shed 5 bases, and the junction held 14 bases outside the gene matches.